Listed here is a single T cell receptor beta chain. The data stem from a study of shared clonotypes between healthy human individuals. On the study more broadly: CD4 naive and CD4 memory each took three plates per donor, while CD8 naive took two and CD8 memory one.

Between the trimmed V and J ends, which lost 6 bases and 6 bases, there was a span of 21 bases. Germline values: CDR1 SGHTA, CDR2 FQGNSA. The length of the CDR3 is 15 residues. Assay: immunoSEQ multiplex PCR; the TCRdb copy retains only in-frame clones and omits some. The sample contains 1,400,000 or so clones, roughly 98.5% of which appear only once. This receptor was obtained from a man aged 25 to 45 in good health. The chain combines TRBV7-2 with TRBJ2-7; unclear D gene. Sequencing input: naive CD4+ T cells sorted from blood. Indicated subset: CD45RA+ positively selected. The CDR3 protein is CASRPSIGAGSEQYF. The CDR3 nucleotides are TGTGCCAGCAGACCGTCGATTGGAGCAGGATCCGAGCAGTACTTC.